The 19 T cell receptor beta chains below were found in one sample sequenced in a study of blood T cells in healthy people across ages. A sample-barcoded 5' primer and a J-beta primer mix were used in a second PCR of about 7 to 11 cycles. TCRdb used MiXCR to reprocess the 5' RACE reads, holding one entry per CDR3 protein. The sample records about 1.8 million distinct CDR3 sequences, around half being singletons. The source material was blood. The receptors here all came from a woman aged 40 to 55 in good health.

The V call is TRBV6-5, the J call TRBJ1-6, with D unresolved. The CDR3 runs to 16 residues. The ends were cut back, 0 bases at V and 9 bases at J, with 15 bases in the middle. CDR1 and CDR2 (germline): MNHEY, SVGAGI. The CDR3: CASSYSNGDLGSPLHF. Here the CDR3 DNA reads TGTGCCAGCAGTTACTCGAATGGGGATTTGGGTTCACCCCTCCACTTT.

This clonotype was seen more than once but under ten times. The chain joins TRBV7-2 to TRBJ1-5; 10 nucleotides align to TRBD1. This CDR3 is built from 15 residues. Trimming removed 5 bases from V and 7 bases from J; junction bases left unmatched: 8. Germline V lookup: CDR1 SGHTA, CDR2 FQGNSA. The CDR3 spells CASSQVGTGVQPQHF. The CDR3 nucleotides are TGTGCCAGCAGCCAGGTGGGGACAGGGGTACAGCCCCAGCATTTT.

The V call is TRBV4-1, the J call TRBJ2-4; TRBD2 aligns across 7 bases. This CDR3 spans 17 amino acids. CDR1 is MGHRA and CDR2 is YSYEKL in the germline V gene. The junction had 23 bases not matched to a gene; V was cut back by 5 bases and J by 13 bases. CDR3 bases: TGCGCCAGCAGCTCGAGGGGAGGGTTCCCGGGGATCTACAAGCAGTACTTC. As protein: CASSSRGGFPGIYKQYF.

CDR3 protein: CASRPKTGIIDTQYF. The CDR3 DNA follows: TGTGCCAGCAGACCCAAGACAGGTATTATAGATACGCAGTATTTT. V usage is TRBV6-2 or TRBV6-3 and J usage is TRBJ2-3, with a possible D match to TRBD1 (6 bases). Trimming removed 6 bases at V and 5 bases at J, with 18 bases between. This CDR3 is built from 15 residues. The germline V gene encodes CDR1 MNHEY and CDR2 SVGEGT.

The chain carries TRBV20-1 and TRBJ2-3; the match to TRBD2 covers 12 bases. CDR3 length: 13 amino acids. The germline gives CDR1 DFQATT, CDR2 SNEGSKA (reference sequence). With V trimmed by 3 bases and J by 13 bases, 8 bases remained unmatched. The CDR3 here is CSARTSGGRSKYF. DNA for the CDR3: TGCAGTGCTAGGACTAGCGGGGGACGTTCGAAGTATTTT.

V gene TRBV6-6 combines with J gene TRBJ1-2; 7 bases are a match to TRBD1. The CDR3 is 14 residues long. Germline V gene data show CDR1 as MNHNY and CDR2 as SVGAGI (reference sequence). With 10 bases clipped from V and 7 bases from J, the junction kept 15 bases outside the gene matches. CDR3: CATLSSGTERGYTF. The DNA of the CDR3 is TGTGCCACATTAAGTTCCGGGACAGAGCGTGGCTACACCTTC.

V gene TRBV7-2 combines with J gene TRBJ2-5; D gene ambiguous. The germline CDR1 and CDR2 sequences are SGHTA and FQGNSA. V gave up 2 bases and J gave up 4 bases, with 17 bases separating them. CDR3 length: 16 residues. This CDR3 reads CASSLFKRSQAETQYF. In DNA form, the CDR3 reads TGTGCCAGCAGCTTATTTAAGCGATCCCAAGCAGAGACCCAGTACTTC.

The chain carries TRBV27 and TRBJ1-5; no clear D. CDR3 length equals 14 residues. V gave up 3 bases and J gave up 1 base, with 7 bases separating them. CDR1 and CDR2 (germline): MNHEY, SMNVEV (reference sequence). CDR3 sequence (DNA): TGTGCCAGCAGTTTTTCGTCGAGCAATCAGCCCCAGCATTTT. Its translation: CASSFSSSNQPQHF.

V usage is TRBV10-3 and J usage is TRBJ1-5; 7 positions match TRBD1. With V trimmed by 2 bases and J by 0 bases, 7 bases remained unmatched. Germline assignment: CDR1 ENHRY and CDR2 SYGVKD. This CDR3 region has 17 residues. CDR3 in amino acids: CAISEGGGQNSNQPQHF. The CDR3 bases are TGTGCCATCAGTGAGGGCGGGGGACAGAATAGCAATCAGCCCCAGCATTTT.

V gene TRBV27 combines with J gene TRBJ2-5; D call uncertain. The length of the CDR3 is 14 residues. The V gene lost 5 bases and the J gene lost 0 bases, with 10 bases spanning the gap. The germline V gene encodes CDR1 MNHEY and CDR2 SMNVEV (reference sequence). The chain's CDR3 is CASSADQYQETQYF. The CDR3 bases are TGTGCCAGCAGTGCCGACCAGTACCAAGAGACCCAGTACTTC.

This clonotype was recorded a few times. The CDR3 region is CASSQVSGDPEQFF. The CDR3 DNA reads TGCGCCAGCAGCCAAGTTTCAGGGGATCCTGAGCAGTTCTTC. The V and J genes are TRBV4-3 and TRBJ2-1; TRBD1 is a possible D gene (6 bases). Deletions cut 1 base from V and 9 bases from J, with 13 bases between. The CDR3 sequence is 14 residues long. Germline loops: CDR1 LGHNA, CDR2 YSLEER.

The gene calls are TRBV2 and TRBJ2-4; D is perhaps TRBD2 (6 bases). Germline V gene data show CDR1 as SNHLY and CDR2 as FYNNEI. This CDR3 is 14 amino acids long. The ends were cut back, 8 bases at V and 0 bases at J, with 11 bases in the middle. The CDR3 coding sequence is TGTGCCAGCCATGCGGGGCTAGCCAAAAACATTCAGTACTTC. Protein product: CASHAGLAKNIQYF.

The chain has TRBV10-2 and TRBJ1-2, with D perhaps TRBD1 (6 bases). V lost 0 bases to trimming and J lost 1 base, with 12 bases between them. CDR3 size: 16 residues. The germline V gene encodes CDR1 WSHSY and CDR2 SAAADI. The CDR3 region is CASSESPGAGNYGYTF. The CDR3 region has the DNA TGCGCCAGCAGTGAGTCCCCGGGGGCGGGTAACTATGGCTACACCTTC.

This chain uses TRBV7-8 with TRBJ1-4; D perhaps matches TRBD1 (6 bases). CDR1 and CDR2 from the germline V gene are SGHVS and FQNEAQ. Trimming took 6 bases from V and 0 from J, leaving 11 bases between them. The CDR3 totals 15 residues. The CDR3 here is CASRTGRTTNEKLFF. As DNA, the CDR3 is TGTGCCAGCAGGACAGGACGGACAACTAATGAAAAACTGTTTTTT.

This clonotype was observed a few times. The CDR3 is CASSKELPEGYTF. The CDR3 DNA is TGTGCCAGCAGCAAAGAGTTGCCGGAGGGCTACACCTTC. The chain joins TRBV21-1 to TRBJ1-2. TRBV21-1 is a known pseudogene. The CDR3 is 13 residues long.

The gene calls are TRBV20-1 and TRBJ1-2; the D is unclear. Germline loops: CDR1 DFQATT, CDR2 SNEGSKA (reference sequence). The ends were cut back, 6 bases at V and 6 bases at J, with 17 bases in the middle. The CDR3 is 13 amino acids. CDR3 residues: CSAKEKTVHGYTF. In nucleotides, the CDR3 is TGCAGTGCGAAGGAAAAGACGGTCCATGGCTACACCTTC.

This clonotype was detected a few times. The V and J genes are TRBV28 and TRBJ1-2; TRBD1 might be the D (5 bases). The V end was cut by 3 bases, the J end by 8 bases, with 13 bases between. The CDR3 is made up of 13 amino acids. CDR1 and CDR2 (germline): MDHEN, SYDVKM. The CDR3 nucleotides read TGTGCCAGCAGTTTGATTGGACACCCGGGCTACACCTTC. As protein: CASSLIGHPGYTF.

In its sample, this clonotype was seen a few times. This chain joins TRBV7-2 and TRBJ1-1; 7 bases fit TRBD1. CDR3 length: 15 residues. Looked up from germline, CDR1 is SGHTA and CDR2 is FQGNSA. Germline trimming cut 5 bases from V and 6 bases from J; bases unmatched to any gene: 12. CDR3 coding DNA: TGTGCCAGCAGCCCGACGACAGGGTCTATGCCTGAAGCTTTCTTT. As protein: CASSPTTGSMPEAFF.

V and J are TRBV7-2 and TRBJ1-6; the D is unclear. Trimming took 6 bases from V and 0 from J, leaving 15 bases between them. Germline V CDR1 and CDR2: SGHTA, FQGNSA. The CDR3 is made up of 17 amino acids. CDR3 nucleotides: TGTGCCAGCAGACCTCGCGACGGAAGCTCCTATAATTCACCCCTCCACTTT. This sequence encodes CASRPRDGSSYNSPLHF.